The 30 T cell receptor beta chains below all came from one sample that was sequenced in a study of T cell repertoires in cytomegalovirus infection. TCRdb reprocessed the reads via MiXCR and lists one record per CDR3 protein. The table lists some 350,000 distinct CDR3 sequences, around 18% of them singletons, with around 10% in the top ten. The sequenced sample was PBMCs. The receptor set was obtained from a human donor in good health (CMV status not recorded). Some clones in this sample may be carry-over from other donors' samples.

The sample holds many counts of this clonotype. The V and J genes are TRBV7-6 and TRBJ2-1; D unresolved. The CDR3 has 15 residues. With 5 bases removed from V and 2 bases from J, the gap between germline ends came to 13 bases. The germline gives CDR1 SGHVS, CDR2 FNYEAQ. The CDR3 here is CASSPSLGAYNEQFF. CDR3 in DNA: TGTGCCAGCAGCCCATCGCTTGGGGCCTACAATGAGCAGTTCTTC.

The chain employs TRBV11-2 and TRBJ2-2, with no clear D. CDR1 and CDR2 (germline): SGHAT, FQNNGV. The CDR3 is made up of 13 amino acids. V was pared by 2 bases and J by 5 bases, with 6 bases between. The CDR3 sequence: CASSLYETGELFF. As DNA, the CDR3 is TGTGCCAGCAGCTTATACGAGACCGGGGAGCTGTTTTTT. Variable domain in full (rest from reference TRBV11-2 and TRBJ2-2): EAGVAQSPRYKIIEKRQSVAFWCNPISGHATLYWYQQILGQGPKLLIQFQNNGVVDDSQLPKDRFSAERLKGVDSTLKIQPAKLEDSAVYLCASSLYETGELFFGEGSRLTVL.

The sample holds a few counts of this clonotype. The rearrangement joins TRBV7-8 to TRBJ1-3, with 7 positions matching TRBD1. The length of the CDR3 is 13 residues. J gave up 9 bases and V 6 bases, and 8 bases lay outside the gene matches. The germline gives CDR1 SGHVS, CDR2 FQNEAQ. The CDR3, as DNA: TGTGCCAGCAGGGAGACAGGGTTATCCACCATATATTTT. This encodes CASRETGLSTIYF.

DNA of the CDR3: TGTGCCAGCAGTCCTGACAGGAAAGATACGCAGTATTTT. This gives the protein CASSPDRKDTQYF. The J gene is TRBJ2-3, the V gene TRBV13; tentatively, D is TRBD1 (6 bases). Germline CDR1 and CDR2: PRHDT and FYEKMQ (reference sequence). The V gene lost 6 bases and the J gene lost 5 bases, with 12 bases spanning the gap. The CDR3 is made up of 13 amino acids. Based on the CDR3 plus reference TRBV13 and TRBJ2-3, the full variable domain is AAGVIQSPRHLIKEKRETATLKCYPIPRHDTVYWYQQGPGQDPQFLISFYEKMQSDKGSIPDRFSAQQFSDYHSELNMSSLELGDSALYFCASSPDRKDTQYFGPGTRLTVL.

This clonotype was recorded a few times. The junction departs from the called germline gene at one end, perhaps through a read error. V gene TRBV12-3 or TRBV12-4 combines with J gene TRBJ1-6, with D maybe TRBD1 (6 bases). This CDR3 is 13 amino acids long. CDR3 sequence: CASTGSPYSPLHF. The CDR3 coding sequence is TGTGCCAGTACAGGGTCCCCGTATTCGCCCCTCCACTTT.

This clonotype was observed a handful of times. The chain employs TRBV27 and TRBJ1-5; D might be TRBD1 (5 bases). Germline-derived CDR1 and CDR2 are MNHEY and SMNVEV (reference sequence). The CDR3 has 14 residues. V was cut by 5 bases and J by 9 bases, with 17 bases left in between. The CDR3 here is CASSPRTTTRPQHF. DNA of the CDR3: TGTGCCAGCAGTCCCCGGACAACCACACGGCCCCAGCATTTT.

There are a few counts of this clonotype. The rearrangement uses TRBV20-1 and TRBJ2-5, with TRBD1 identical over 8 bases. The trim removed 2 bases at V and 5 bases at J, leaving 4 bases unmatched. This CDR3 is built from 13 residues. Per germline, CDR1 DFQATT and CDR2 SNEGSKA (reference sequence). The CDR3 protein is CSARYQGAETQYF. The CDR3 DNA is TGCAGTGCTAGATATCAGGGGGCCGAGACCCAGTACTTC.

This clonotype was detected only a few times. The CDR3 reads CASSLGGVAADYTF. The CDR3 nucleotides read TGTGCCAGCAGCTTAGGGGGCGTCGCGGCTGACTACACCTTC. V is TRBV7-2 and J is TRBJ1-2; TRBD1 might be the D (5 bases). This CDR3 is 14 amino acids long. V lost 1 base and J lost 10, with 16 bases in between. Germline lookup yields CDR1 SGHTA and CDR2 FQGNSA.

The chain couples TRBV6-6 to TRBJ1-2; D gene unclear. V was trimmed by 6 bases and J by 0 bases, leaving 14 bases between them. From germline, CDR1 is MNHNY and CDR2 SVGAGI (reference sequence). The CDR3 covers 15 residues. The CDR3 loop is CASSQTLTPNYGYTF. CDR3 nucleotide sequence: TGTGCCAGCAGCCAAACACTTACCCCTAACTATGGCTACACCTTC.

In this sample, this clonotype turned up many times. The chain carries TRBV19 and TRBJ1-2; D might be TRBD1 (5 bases). Per the germline V gene, CDR1 is LNHDA and CDR2 is SQIVND (reference sequence). The CDR3 length is 15 residues. The germline V and J ends were trimmed by 6 bases and 0 bases, with 14 bases remaining between them. The CDR3 is CASSTRQSANYGYTF. DNA of the CDR3: TGTGCCAGTAGCACCCGACAGTCAGCTAACTATGGCTACACCTTC.

V is TRBV4-3 and J is TRBJ1-5; weak D call: TRBD1 (6 bases). The CDR3 length is 14 residues. V was trimmed by 3 bases and J by 6 bases, leaving 12 bases between them. Germline CDR1 reads LGHNA; CDR2 reads YSLEER. The CDR3 spells CASSHVQGSQPQHF. In DNA, the CDR3 is TGCGCCAGCAGCCATGTACAGGGTTCTCAGCCCCAGCATTTT.

J is TRBJ1-1 and V is TRBV20-1; TRBD1 aligns across 7 bases. Trimming at V came to 7 bases and at J to 1 base, leaving 6 bases not matched to a gene. Germline V gene data show CDR1 as DFQATT and CDR2 as SNEGSKA (reference sequence). This CDR3 contains 13 residues. The CDR3 sequence: CSGHRQGNTEAFF. The CDR3 DNA reads as TGCAGTGGCCACCGACAGGGGAACACTGAAGCTTTCTTT.

The chain uses TRBV5-1 and TRBJ1-5; D is possibly TRBD1 (5 bases). The CDR3 extends over 20 amino acids. Germline V gives CDR1 SGHRS, CDR2 YFSETQ. Trimming removed 2 bases at V and 3 bases at J, with 27 bases between. In DNA form, the CDR3 reads TGCGCCAGCAGCTTACGAGGGGACGGGGGAAACCGCCGCGCCAATCAGCCCCAGCATTTT. As protein: CASSLRGDGGNRRANQPQHF.

This clonotype was detected a few times. The chain joins TRBV7-2 to TRBJ2-7; perhaps TRBD2 as D (5 bases). The CDR3 has 13 amino acids. In germline, CDR1 is SGHTA, CDR2 FQGNSA. The ends were cut back, 2 bases at V and 6 bases at J, with 11 bases in the middle. Here the CDR3 reads CASSLMGEGEQYF. The DNA for the CDR3 is TGTGCCAGCAGCTTAATGGGAGAAGGCGAGCAGTACTTC. The full variable domain, rest sourced from reference TRBV7-2 and TRBJ2-7, is GAGVSQSPSNKVTEKGKDVELRCDPISGHTALYWYRQSLGQGLEFLIYFQGNSAPDKSGLPSDRFSAERTGGSVSTLTIQRTQQEDSAVYLCASSLMGEGEQYFGPGTRLTVT.

At least ten counts were recorded for this clonotype. The chain uses TRBV7-8 and TRBJ1-4; 8 nucleotides match TRBD1. CDR1 SGHVS and CDR2 FQNEAQ come from the germline V gene. The CDR3 extends over 16 amino acids. V shed 5 bases and J 3 bases; nucleotides not matched to a gene: 8. The CDR3 DNA reads as TGTGCCAGCAGCACCAGACAGGGGTGGTCTAATGAAAAACTGTTTTTT. Encoded protein: CASSTRQGWSNEKLFF.

The V and J genes are TRBV23-1 and TRBJ2-5; the D is unclear. TRBV23-1 is recorded as an ORF, its role being uncertain. Trimming stripped 5 bases from V and 0 bases from J, with 13 bases between. The CDR3 length is 15 residues. CDR3 DNA: TGCGCCAGCAGTTCGAAACCAGCCTACCAAGAGACCCAGTACTTC. Its translation: CASSSKPAYQETQYF.

The CDR3: CASRPGQLYEQYF. CDR3 nucleotides: TGTGCCAGCAGACCGGGACAGCTCTACGAGCAGTACTTC. This sequence joins TRBV27 and TRBJ2-7; 7 bases fit TRBD1. Germline trimming cut 6 bases from V and 3 bases from J; bases unmatched to any gene: 5. Germline CDR1 is MNHEY and CDR2 is SMNVEV (reference sequence). CDR3 length equals 13 residues.

This clonotype was counted at least ten times. The rearrangement uses TRBV7-2 and TRBJ2-3; TRBD2 matches 11 bases. The CDR3 contains 16 residues. Germline V gives CDR1 SGHTA, CDR2 FQGNSA. J was trimmed by 4 bases and V by 4 bases; bases with no gene match: 7. The CDR3 nucleotides are TGTGCCAGCAGCTCTCGGCTAGCGGGAGGAGCAGATACGCAGTATTTT. This codes for CASSSRLAGGADTQYF.

This clonotype has a count of ten or more. This rearrangement joins TRBV7-2 to TRBJ1-1; 7 bases are a match to TRBD1. The length of the CDR3 is 16 residues. CDR1 is SGHTA, CDR2 FQGNSA, per germline. The V and J ends lost 1 base and 0 bases, in that order; junction bases with no gene match: 5. CDR3 region: CASSLGGRGMNTEAFF. CDR3 nucleotides: TGTGCCAGCAGCTTAGGGGGCAGGGGGATGAACACTGAAGCTTTCTTT.

The V and J genes are TRBV27 and TRBJ2-7, with a possible D match to TRBD1 (5 bases). V was pared by 0 bases and J by 5 bases, with 8 bases between. Germline lookup yields CDR1 MNHEY and CDR2 SMNVEV (reference sequence). This CDR3 spans 13 amino acids. The CDR3 sequence: CASSLSRQNEQYF. The CDR3 coding sequence is TGTGCCAGCAGTTTATCGCGACAGAACGAGCAGTACTTC.

This clonotype was counted only a few times. This sequence joins TRBV6-8 and TRBJ2-7; 8 nucleotides agree with TRBD1. V shed 6 bases and J 7 bases; nucleotides not matched to a gene: 5. Per germline, CDR1 MNHGY and CDR2 SAAAGT. The CDR3 is 12 residues long. The chain's CDR3 is CASSRQGWEQYF. The CDR3 DNA sequence: TGTGCCAGCAGCCGACAGGGGTGGGAGCAGTACTTC.

This clonotype was counted ten times or more. The V call is TRBV7-8, the J call TRBJ2-1, with D uncertain. Trimming took off 0 bases at V and 10 bases at J, with 10 bases between the two ends. The V gene's germline CDR1 is SGHVS and CDR2 FQNEAQ. The CDR3 totals 13 residues. The DNA for the CDR3 is TGTGCCAGCAGCTTAGCTCAAGGTTGGGAGCAGTTCTTC. It translates to CASSLAQGWEQFF.

The chain carries TRBV20-1 and TRBJ2-4; 8 nucleotides line up with TRBD2. The CDR3 contains 13 residues. In germline, CDR1 is DFQATT, CDR2 SNEGSKA (reference sequence). The ends lost 3 bases at V and 5 bases at J; junction bases unmatched: 3. CDR3 sequence: CSARETSENIQYF. The CDR3 nucleotides read TGCAGTGCTAGGGAGACTAGCGAAAACATTCAGTACTTC.

This chain uses TRBV6-1 with TRBJ1-6, with a possible D match to TRBD1 (6 bases). Trimming shortened V by 6 bases and J by 12 bases, and 12 bases separated the two germline ends. CDR1 is MNHNS and CDR2 is SASEGT in the germline V gene. CDR3 length equals 12 residues. DNA of the CDR3: TGTGCCAGCAGCGACCGGGGGCGACCCCTCCACTTT. It yields the protein CASSDRGRPLHF.

This clonotype was picked up many times. J is TRBJ2-3 and V is TRBV12-3 or TRBV12-4; 16 bases map to TRBD2. V shed 5 bases, J shed 4 bases, and the junction held 6 bases outside the gene matches. This CDR3 is built from 17 residues. CDR3 region: CASSQGLAGGIADTQYF. The CDR3 DNA reads as TGTGCCAGCAGTCAGGGACTAGCGGGGGGGATCGCAGATACGCAGTATTTT.

This chain connects TRBV5-1 to TRBJ1-4; D is perhaps TRBD1 (6 bases). The CDR3 has 14 residues. Germline CDR1 reads SGHRS; CDR2 reads YFSETQ. Trimming cost V 4 bases and J 8 bases, with 15 bases left between them. The chain's CDR3 is CASSEDSEGEKLFF. The CDR3 bases are TGCGCCAGCAGCGAGGACAGCGAGGGGGAAAAACTGTTTTTT.

Many counts were recorded for this clonotype. The gene calls are TRBV7-2 and TRBJ1-1; D gene unclear. V dropped 5 bases and J dropped 3 bases, with 10 bases sitting between them. This CDR3 comprises 13 residues. Germline V CDR1 and CDR2: SGHTA, FQGNSA. CDR3 protein: CASSRLSDTEAFF. CDR3 coding DNA: TGTGCCAGCAGCCGCCTATCGGACACTGAAGCTTTCTTT.

This chain connects TRBV2 to TRBJ2-5; tentatively, D is TRBD1 or TRBD2 (5 bases each). Germline V CDR1 and CDR2: SNHLY, FYNNEI. V was shortened by 10 bases and J by 2 bases, with 20 bases between the two germline ends. The CDR3 runs to 15 residues. For the CDR3, the DNA is TGTGCCACCACACGACCGGGGCGAGATCAAGAGACCCAGTACTTC. Translation: CATTRPGRDQETQYF.

The chain carries TRBV7-9 and TRBJ2-5; 7 positions agree with TRBD2. V gave up 8 bases and J gave up 1 base; unmatched junction bases: 13. CDR1 and CDR2 (germline): SEHNR, FQNEAQ (reference sequence). CDR3 length equals 16 residues. The CDR3 nucleotides are TGTGCCAGCGGCGTCTTCTCGGGGGGAACCCAAGAGACCCAGTACTTC. Residues: CASGVFSGGTQETQYF.

The V gene is TRBV12-3 or TRBV12-4, the J gene TRBJ1-2; 9 nucleotides align to TRBD1. This CDR3 has 15 residues. The trim removed 3 bases at V and 7 bases at J, leaving 9 bases unmatched. CDR3 residues: CASSFRDRETLGYTF. DNA of the CDR3: TGTGCCAGCAGTTTCAGGGACAGGGAGACCCTTGGCTACACCTTC.